This T cell receptor beta chain appears in the sequencing data of a study of response to subunit inactivated influenza vaccine. This clonotype was seen only a few times. What it binds is not known. MiXCR was run by TCRdb on the RT-PCR reads, yielding one entry per CDR3 protein. The sample has 530,000 or so distinct CDR3 sequences, about 25% seen once. The V and J ends lost 5 bases and 2 bases, in that order; junction bases with no gene match: 6. This CDR3 is built from 16 residues. Germline values: CDR1 SGHTA, CDR2 FQGNSA. Broader study findings: A suggestion made by the authors is that each seasonal influenza vaccination recruits few new T cells.

The material was CD4+ T cells sorted from PBMCs, obtained roughly 5 days after vaccination. The clonotype was recovered from a man over 45 who received an inactivated influenza vaccine. The chain has TRBV7-2 and TRBJ2-1, with 10 nucleotides matching TRBD2. Here the CDR3 reads CASSTGSGGTYNEQFF. CDR3 DNA: TGTGCCAGCAGCACGGGTAGCGGGGGGACCTACAATGAGCAGTTCTTC.